This T cell receptor beta chain was recorded in a study of post-analysis software for immune sequencing data. The wider study: Patients with relapsing-remitting, secondary progressive and progressive-relapsing multiple sclerosis courses were all represented.

This CDR3 has 15 amino acids. CDR1 is SGHRS and CDR2 is YFSETQ in the germline V gene. A note on this clonotype: Its target is unknown.

Carried by the TCR beta cDNA libraries were unique molecular identifiers. Yield was roughly 500,000 cDNA molecules from 1 to 10 million T cells. TCRdb re-called the PCR reads with MiXCR, one entry per CDR3 protein. The sample has roughly 870,000 distinct CDR3 sequences, under 70% seen once; the top ten hold around 4.5%. General study findings and limits: Included in a set of several TRBV segments more frequent in patients than controls were TRBV5-6, TRBV5-1 and TRBV20-1.

Sequencing was carried out using blood. The TCR was taken from a girl aged 5 to 17 with multiple sclerosis. The V call is TRBV5-1, the J call TRBJ2-5; the D call may be TRBD1 or TRBD2 (7 bases each). The J call may be wrong; the DNA end is better matched by TRBJ2-7. The CDR3 here is CASSSGGLTGIEQYF. DNA for the CDR3: TGCGCCAGCAGCTCGGGGGGCTTGACAGGGATCGAGCAGTACTTC.